This T cell receptor (beta chain) was identified during a study of blood T cell repertoires in COVID-19. Study information: Both acute and convalescent COVID-19 samples were obtained from the United States, Italy and Spain.

Authors' analysis steps: For nucleated cells, counts were estimated from reference gene primer amplification. The repertoire was sequenced with immunoSEQ multiplex PCR; TCRdb's copy has only in-frame clones and lacks some. V and J calls and clone size come straight from that table; D and trimming were deduced from the DNA. The sample consists of 150,000 to 200,000 clones, around 90% of them appearing once. Trimming removed 3 bases from V and 2 bases from J; junction bases left unmatched: 12. Germline V gives CDR1 MNHEY, CDR2 SMNVEV (reference sequence). The CDR3 has 18 amino acids. The clonotype was recovered from a man aged 55 to 70 with active or convalescent COVID-19. Sequenced material: peripheral blood. V and J are TRBV27 and TRBJ1-5, with 8 bases matching TRBD1. The CDR3 DNA reads TGTGCCAGCAGTTTGAGGTGGGGACAGGCTCTAGGCAATCAGCCCCAGCATTTT. Amino acids: CASSLRWGQALGNQPQHF.